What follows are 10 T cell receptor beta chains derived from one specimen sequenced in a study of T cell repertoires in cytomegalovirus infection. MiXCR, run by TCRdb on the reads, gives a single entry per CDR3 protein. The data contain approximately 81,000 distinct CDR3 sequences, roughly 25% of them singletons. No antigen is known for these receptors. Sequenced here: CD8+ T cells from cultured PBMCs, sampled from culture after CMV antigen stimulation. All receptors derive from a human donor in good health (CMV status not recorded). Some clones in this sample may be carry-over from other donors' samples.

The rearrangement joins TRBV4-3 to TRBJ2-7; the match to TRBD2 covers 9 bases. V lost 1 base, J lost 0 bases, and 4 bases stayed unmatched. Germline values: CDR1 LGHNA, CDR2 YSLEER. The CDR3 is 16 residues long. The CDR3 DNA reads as TGCGCCAGCAGCCAAGGGCGGGAGGGAATCTCCTACGAGCAGTACTTC. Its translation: CASSQGREGISYEQYF.

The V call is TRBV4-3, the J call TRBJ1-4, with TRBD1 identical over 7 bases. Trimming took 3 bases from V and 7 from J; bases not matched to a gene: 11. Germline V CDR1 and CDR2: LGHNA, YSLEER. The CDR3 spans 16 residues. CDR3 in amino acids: CASSQYTGDGAEKLFF. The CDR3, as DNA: TGCGCCAGCAGCCAGTACACAGGGGACGGAGCTGAAAAACTGTTTTTT.

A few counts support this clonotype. The CDR3 bases are TGCAGTGCGACGGACAGCAGCTCCTATAATTCACCCCTCCACTTT. Protein: CSATDSSSYNSPLHF. The chain has TRBV20-1 and TRBJ1-6, with TRBD1 as a possible D gene (6 bases). This CDR3 is built from 15 residues. With 6 bases removed from V and 0 bases from J, the gap between germline ends came to 12 bases. The germline V gene encodes CDR1 DFQATT and CDR2 SNEGSKA (reference sequence).

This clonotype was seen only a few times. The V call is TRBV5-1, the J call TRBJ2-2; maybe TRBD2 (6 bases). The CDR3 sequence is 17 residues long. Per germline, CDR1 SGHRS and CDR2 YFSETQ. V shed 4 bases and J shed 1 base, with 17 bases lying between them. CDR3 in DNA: TGCGCCAGCAGCCGGACCACCGGGCGGGGGAACACCGGGGAGCTGTTTTTT. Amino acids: CASSRTTGRGNTGELFF.

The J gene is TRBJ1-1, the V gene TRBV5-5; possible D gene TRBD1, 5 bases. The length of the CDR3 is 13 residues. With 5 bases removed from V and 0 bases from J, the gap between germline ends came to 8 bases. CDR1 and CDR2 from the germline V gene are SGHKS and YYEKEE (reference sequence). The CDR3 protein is CASRRDLNTEAFF. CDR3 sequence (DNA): TGTGCCAGCAGGAGGGACTTGAACACTGAAGCTTTCTTT. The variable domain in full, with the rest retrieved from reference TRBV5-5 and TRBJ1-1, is DAGVTQSPTHLIKTRGQQVTLRCSPISGHKSVSWYQQVLGQGPQFIFQYYEKEERGRGNFPDRFSARQFPNYSSELNVNALLLGDSALYLCASRRDLNTEAFFGQGTRLTVV.

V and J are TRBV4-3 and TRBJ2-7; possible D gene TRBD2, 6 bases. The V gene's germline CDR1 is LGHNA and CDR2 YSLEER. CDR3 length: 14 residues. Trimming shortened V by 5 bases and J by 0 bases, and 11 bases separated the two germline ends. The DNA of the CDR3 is TGCGCCAGCAGCGCCGGGACTGGCTCCTACGAGCAGTACTTC. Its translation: CASSAGTGSYEQYF.

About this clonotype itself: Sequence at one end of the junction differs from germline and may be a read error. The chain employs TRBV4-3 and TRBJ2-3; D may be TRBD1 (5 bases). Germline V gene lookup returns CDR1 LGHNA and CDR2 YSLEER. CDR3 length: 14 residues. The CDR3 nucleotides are TGCGCCAACAGCCAAGGGGCCGGCACAGATACGCAGTATTTT. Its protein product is CANSQGAGTDTQYF.

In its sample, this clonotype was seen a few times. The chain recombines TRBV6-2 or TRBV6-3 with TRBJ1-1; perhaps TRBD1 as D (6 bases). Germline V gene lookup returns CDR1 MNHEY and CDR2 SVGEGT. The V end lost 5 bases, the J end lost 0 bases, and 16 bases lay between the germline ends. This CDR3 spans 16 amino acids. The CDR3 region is CASSTRDTYMNTEAFF. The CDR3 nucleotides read TGTGCCAGCAGTACCCGGGACACATACATGAACACTGAAGCTTTCTTT.

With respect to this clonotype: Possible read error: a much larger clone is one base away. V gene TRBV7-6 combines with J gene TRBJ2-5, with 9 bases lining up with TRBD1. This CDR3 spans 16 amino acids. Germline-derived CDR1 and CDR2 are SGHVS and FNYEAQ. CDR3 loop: CASSPNRDRVRETEYF. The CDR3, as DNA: TGTGCCAGCAGCCCTAACCGGGACAGGGTCCGAGAGACCGAGTACTTC.

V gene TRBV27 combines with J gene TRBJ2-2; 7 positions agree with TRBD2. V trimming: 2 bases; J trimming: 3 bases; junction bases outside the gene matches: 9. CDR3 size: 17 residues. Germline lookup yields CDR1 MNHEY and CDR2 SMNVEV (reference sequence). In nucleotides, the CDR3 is TGTGCCAGCAGTTTAGTCGGGGGAGGGCTAGACACCGGGGAGCTGTTTTTT. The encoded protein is CASSLVGGGLDTGELFF.